Below are 24 T cell receptor beta chains sequenced from a single sample in a study of Ad26.COV2.S vaccination and SARS-CoV-2 variants. Treatment here: 15 to 20 received Ad26.COV2.S at low or high dose, single or two shots; roughly 5 received placebo; per-sample allocation not given. Sampling happened 63 days after the first vaccine or placebo injection. Sequencing used immunoSEQ multiplex PCR; TCRdb keeps in-frame clones, though not all of them. The table has about 350,000 clones, around 84% seen once. The sample consisted of peripheral blood, taken in a trial of Ad26.COV2.S vaccine versus placebo. These receptors were collected from a person aged 18-65 years who received the Ad26.COV2.S COVID-19 vaccine or a placebo.

CDR3 bases: TGTGCCAGCAGTGTTCAGGGTCCATGGGAGCAGTTCTTC. Translation: CASSVQGPWEQFF. V and J are TRBV25-1 and TRBJ2-1; weak D call: TRBD1 (5 bases). From germline, CDR1 is MGHDK and CDR2 SYGVNS. This CDR3 has 13 amino acids. V was cut by 4 bases and J by 10 bases, with 14 bases left in between.

The V gene is TRBV7-2, the J gene TRBJ1-2; 7 bases map to TRBD1. This CDR3 has 14 residues. CDR1 is SGHTA and CDR2 is FQGNSA in the germline V gene. The V segment lost 8 bases and the J segment 0 bases; nucleotides outside the gene matches: 6. The DNA of the CDR3 is TGTGCCAGCGGCGAAGACAGGGCTAACTATGGCTACACCTTC. It codes for CASGEDRANYGYTF.

The V gene is TRBV30, the J gene TRBJ2-7, with 9 bases fitting TRBD2. V was pared by 4 bases and J by 5 bases, with 6 bases of the junction left unmatched. The CDR3 is 13 residues long. The germline gives CDR1 GTSNPN, CDR2 SVGIG (reference sequence). CDR3 amino acids: CAWKLAGGNEQYF. The CDR3 DNA reads as TGTGCCTGGAAACTTGCGGGGGGGAACGAGCAGTACTTC.

This clone was seen a single time. This CDR3 reads CASSPGLAGVEEQYF. The DNA for the CDR3 is TGTGCCAGCAGCCCGGGACTAGCGGGAGTGGAAGAGCAGTACTTC. The J gene is TRBJ2-7, the V gene TRBV7-2; 14 bases map to TRBD2. Germline trimming cut 5 bases from V and 7 bases from J; bases unmatched to any gene: 7. The germline gives CDR1 SGHTA, CDR2 FQGNSA. The CDR3 loop spans 15 amino acids.

J is TRBJ2-2 and V is TRBV18; no reliable D call. The V gene's germline CDR1 is KGHSH and CDR2 LQKENI. V was shortened by 7 bases and J by 5 bases, with 11 bases between the two germline ends. The CDR3 is 13 amino acids. The CDR3 sequence is CASWAERTGELFF. The CDR3 DNA reads TGTGCCAGCTGGGCAGAACGGACCGGGGAGCTGTTTTTT.

The rearrangement links TRBV10-3 to TRBJ2-1, with D unclear. From germline, CDR1 is ENHRY and CDR2 SYGVKD. The CDR3 runs to 13 residues. The ends were cut back, 2 bases at V and 9 bases at J, with 11 bases in the middle. CDR3 in DNA: TGTGCCATCAGTGAGCTTGACGGGCGTGAGCAGTTCTTC. Amino acids: CAISELDGREQFF.

This clone was recorded only once. The gene calls are TRBV27 and TRBJ2-5, with a possible D match to TRBD2 (5 bases). V lost 6 bases, J lost 5 bases, and 10 bases lay in between. CDR1 and CDR2 from the germline V gene are MNHEY and SMNVEV (reference sequence). The CDR3 contains 12 residues. CDR3 sequence: CASRTPGETQYF. The DNA of the CDR3 is TGTGCCAGCAGGACCCCGGGGGAGACCCAGTACTTC.

This clone has more than one count but fewer than ten. This sequence joins TRBV5-1 and TRBJ1-4; 10 bases match TRBD1. The CDR3 loop spans 15 amino acids. CDR1 is SGHRS, CDR2 YFSETQ, per germline. J was trimmed by 8 bases and V by 2 bases; bases with no gene match: 6. The CDR3 is CASSFTGTGDEKLFF. The CDR3 DNA is TGCGCCAGCAGCTTCACCGGGACAGGGGACGAAAAACTGTTTTTT.

CDR3 coding DNA: TGTGCCAGCAGCCCTGGAGGGGCGATTCAAGATACGCAGTATTTT. Translated, it gives CASSPGGAIQDTQYF. The chain joins TRBV6-2 or TRBV6-3 to TRBJ2-3, with D perhaps TRBD2 (6 bases). This CDR3 has 15 residues. Trimming took off 6 bases at V and 5 bases at J, with 18 bases between the two ends. Germline V gene lookup returns CDR1 MNHEY and CDR2 SVGEGT.

This clone was detected once. The gene calls are TRBV6-2 or TRBV6-3 and TRBJ2-3; possibly TRBD1 or TRBD2 for D (5 bases each). Germline V gene data show CDR1 as MNHEY and CDR2 as SVGEGT. The V end lost 2 bases, the J end lost 5 bases, and 11 bases lay between the germline ends. This CDR3 region has 14 residues. The CDR3 loop is CASSYRGVGDTQYF. The CDR3 region has the DNA TGTGCCAGCAGTTACAGGGGAGTAGGAGATACGCAGTATTTT.

The rearrangement links TRBV4-3 to TRBJ2-5; 10 positions agree with TRBD2. The CDR3 covers 16 residues. Germline V CDR1 and CDR2: LGHNA, YSLEER. Losses at the gene ends were 3 bases for V and 5 bases for J; bases not matched to a gene: 9. The DNA for the CDR3 is TGCGCCAGCAGCCACTCAGCGGGGGGGCCGGGGGAGACCCAGTACTTC. Its translation is CASSHSAGGPGETQYF.

This clone was found a few times. The chain couples TRBV4-3 to TRBJ1-5; 8 bases match TRBD1. This CDR3 region has 13 residues. Trimming took 5 bases from V and 7 from J; bases not matched to a gene: 4. Germline CDR1 is LGHNA and CDR2 is YSLEER. The CDR3 here is CASSAQGDQPQHF. CDR3 bases: TGCGCCAGCAGCGCACAGGGGGACCAGCCCCAGCATTTT.

The V gene is TRBV7-2, the J gene TRBJ2-7; TRBD2 matches at 8 bases. CDR1 is SGHTA and CDR2 is FQGNSA in the germline V gene. This CDR3 has 15 amino acids. The V segment lost 2 bases and the J segment 3 bases; nucleotides outside the gene matches: 6. CDR3 loop: CASSLQSSGNYEQYF. The CDR3 coding sequence is TGTGCCAGCAGCTTACAGAGTAGCGGGAACTACGAGCAGTACTTC. The full variable domain, with the rest looked up from reference TRBV7-2 and TRBJ2-7, is GAGVSQSPSNKVTEKGKDVELRCDPISGHTALYWYRQSLGQGLEFLIYFQGNSAPDKSGLPSDRFSAERTGGSVSTLTIQRTQQEDSAVYLCASSLQSSGNYEQYFGPGTRLTVT.

The chain combines TRBV10-3 with TRBJ2-2, with 11 nucleotides matching TRBD1. This CDR3 is built from 16 residues. V trimming: 11 bases; J trimming: 4 bases; junction bases outside the gene matches: 12. Per germline, CDR1 ENHRY and CDR2 SYGVKD. The chain's CDR3 is CAVEVSGTGGTGELFF. The DNA for the CDR3 is TGTGCCGTCGAGGTTTCCGGGACAGGGGGCACCGGGGAGCTGTTTTTT.

The chain is built from TRBV5-1 and TRBJ1-2; 8 positions agree with TRBD1. V trimming: 0 bases; J trimming: 4 bases; junction bases outside the gene matches: 8. CDR1 is SGHRS, CDR2 YFSETQ, per germline. CDR3 length equals 16 residues. CDR3 in DNA: TGCGCCAGCAGCTTGGCGGCAGGGGGCAGAGGCTATGGCTACACCTTC. Its protein is CASSLAAGGRGYGYTF.

This clone was observed a single time. The chain is built from TRBV7-9 and TRBJ1-2, with D uncertain. CDR3 size: 13 residues. Between the trimmed V and J ends, which lost 1 base and 5 bases, there was a span of 8 bases. Germline V gene sequence: CDR1 SEHNR, CDR2 FQNEAQ (reference sequence). The CDR3 region is CASSLESVYGYTF. CDR3 in DNA: TGTGCCAGCAGCTTAGAATCGGTATATGGCTACACCTTC.

The chain employs TRBV4-1 and TRBJ2-1, with TRBD2 identical over 8 bases. J gave up 4 bases and V 0 bases, and 8 bases lay outside the gene matches. The CDR3 extends over 17 amino acids. Per germline, CDR1 MGHRA and CDR2 YSYEKL. The CDR3 spells CASSQEIRTSGYNEQFF. DNA for the CDR3: TGCGCCAGCAGCCAAGAAATTAGAACTAGCGGTTACAATGAGCAGTTCTTC.

The chain is built from TRBV28 and TRBJ1-5; 7 positions agree with TRBD1. This CDR3 contains 16 residues. The V gene's germline CDR1 is MDHEN and CDR2 SYDVKM. After removal of 2 bases from V and 2 bases from J, the junction contained 6 bases not matched to a gene. The CDR3 coding sequence is TGTGCCAGCAGTTTACAACAGGGGATGGGCAATCAGCCCCAGCATTTT. Amino acids: CASSLQQGMGNQPQHF.

CDR3 nucleotide sequence: TGTGCCAGCAGCAAGGACAGGGGGTATGGCTACACCTTC. This translates into CASSKDRGYGYTF. The chain joins TRBV5-6 to TRBJ1-2; 10 bases line up with TRBD1. Germline V CDR1 and CDR2: SGHDT, YYEEEE. This CDR3 has 13 residues. V was clipped by 4 bases and J by 5 bases; unmatched bases: 2.

The chain joins TRBV5-6 to TRBJ2-2; D gene uncertain. V shed 1 base and J shed 6 bases, with 4 bases lying between them. The CDR3 loop spans 12 amino acids. Germline-derived CDR1 and CDR2 are SGHDT and YYEEEE. CDR3 residues: CASSLHPGELFF. The CDR3 nucleotides read TGTGCCAGCAGCTTGCATCCCGGGGAGCTGTTTTTT.

This rearrangement joins TRBV18 to TRBJ1-2; 9 bases line up with TRBD1. CDR3 length: 14 residues. V lost 6 bases and J lost 2; bases outside the gene matches: 4. CDR1 is KGHSH, CDR2 LQKENI, per germline. The CDR3 DNA is TGTGCCAGCTCCCCGGGACAGGGAAACTATGGCTACACCTTC. It yields the protein CASSPGQGNYGYTF.

J is TRBJ1-1 and V is TRBV29-1, with TRBD1 identical over 7 bases. This CDR3 is 12 amino acids long. Germline trimming cut 5 bases from V and 3 bases from J; bases unmatched to any gene: 3. Per germline, CDR1 SQVTM and CDR2 ANQGSEA. The CDR3 bases are TGCAGCGTTAGCGACAGGGACACTGAAGCTTTCTTT. Amino acid sequence: CSVSDRDTEAFF.

The rearrangement links TRBV7-8 to TRBJ2-3, with D possibly being TRBD1 (5 bases). Germline V gene lookup returns CDR1 SGHVS and CDR2 FQNEAQ. This CDR3 contains 14 residues. The V and J ends lost 5 bases and 5 bases respectively, with 14 bases between them. Here the CDR3 reads CASSLGVLKDTQYF. The CDR3 coding sequence is TGTGCCAGCAGCCTAGGGGTTCTTAAAGATACGCAGTATTTT.

The chain links TRBV2 to TRBJ1-5, with D unclear. There are 13 residues in the CDR3. Germline assignment: CDR1 SNHLY and CDR2 FYNNEI. V dropped 8 bases and J dropped 7 bases, with 15 bases sitting between them. The CDR3 loop is CASATRNDQPQHF. The CDR3 nucleotides are TGTGCCAGCGCTACAAGAAATGACCAGCCCCAGCATTTT.